A single T cell receptor beta chain is shown here with its context. The data belong to a study of blood T cell repertoires in COVID-19. Turning to the study itself: Both acute and convalescent COVID-19 samples were obtained from the United States, Italy and Spain. PBMCs, B-cell-depleted T cells, or T cells provided the cDNA or gDNA that made up the material.

Original processing methods: Nucleated cell number was recorded as an estimate derived from reference gene primer amplification. The data were produced by immunoSEQ multiplex PCR, yet TCRdb's version contains in-frame clones alone and is incomplete. The V and J calls and clone size were taken over from that table, and D and trimming were inferred from the DNA. Among tens of thousands of clones, 87% were seen once, and the ten largest hold roughly 7.1%. The sequence came from a human donor with acute or convalescent COVID-19. The donor label of this sample is uncertain. Sequencing used peripheral blood.

CDR3 protein: CAISDGQNYYEQYF. In DNA form, the CDR3 reads TGTGCCATCAGTGACGGACAGAATTACTACGAGCAGTACTTC. V is TRBV10-3 and J is TRBJ2-7; possibly TRBD1 for D (6 bases). Germline assignment: CDR1 ENHRY and CDR2 SYGVKD. Trimming removed 3 bases at V and 3 bases at J, with 12 bases between. The CDR3 is made up of 14 amino acids.